This entry is about one T cell receptor (beta chain). Assay: immunoSEQ multiplex PCR; the TCRdb copy retains only in-frame clones and omits some. The table records 2 million to 2.5 million clones, around 95% of them present only once. These data are taken from a study of shared clonotypes between healthy human individuals. Germline V gene sequence: CDR1 LNHDA, CDR2 SQIVND (reference sequence). V lost 9 bases and J 0 bases, leaving 5 bases between the germline ends. This CDR3 comprises 12 residues. The chain has TRBV19 and TRBJ2-2; D ambiguous. The origin of this receptor is a man aged 18 to 30 in good health. Sequencing input: naive CD4+ T cells sorted from blood. Subset indicated: CD45RA+ positively selected. CDR3 protein: CASGPNTGELFF. CDR3 coding DNA: TGTGCCAGCGGACCGAACACCGGGGAGCTGTTTTTT.